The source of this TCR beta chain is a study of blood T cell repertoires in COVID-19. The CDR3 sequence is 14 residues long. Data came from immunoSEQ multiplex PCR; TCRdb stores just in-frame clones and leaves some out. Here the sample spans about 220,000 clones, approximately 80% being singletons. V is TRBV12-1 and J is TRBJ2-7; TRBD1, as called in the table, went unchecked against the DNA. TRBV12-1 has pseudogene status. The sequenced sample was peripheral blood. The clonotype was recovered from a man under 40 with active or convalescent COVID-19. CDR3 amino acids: CASSFDRGRYEQYF. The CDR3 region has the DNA TGTGCCAGCAGCTTTGACAGGGGGAGATACGAGCAGTACTTC.